These 21 T cell receptor beta chains originate from one sample sequenced in a study of T cells in Graves' hyperthyroidism and ophthalmopathy. Amplification of TCR beta CDR3 regions was performed using RNA transcripts as template. In the first-round RT-PCR of the TCR CDR3, the HTBI primer set was used. TCRdb processed the multiplex PCR reads anew with MiXCR; each CDR3 protein has one entry. Found here are roughly 380,000 distinct CDR3 sequences, roughly 18% of them singletons; the top ten hold 15% to 17%. The sample was blood. These receptors all stem from a woman between 40 and 55 years old with Graves' ophthalmopathy.

At least ten counts were recorded for this clonotype. The chain is built from TRBV6-2 or TRBV6-3 and TRBJ1-1; 10 bases are a match to TRBD1. This CDR3 contains 16 residues. V lost 2 bases to trimming and J lost 6 bases; unmatched junction nucleotides: 9. Germline CDR1 and CDR2: MNHEY and SVGEGT. The CDR3 nucleotides read TGTGCCAGCAGTTACCTGGGACAGGGGAGGAAGGCTGAAGCTTTCTTT. It specifies CASSYLGQGRKAEAFF.

The CDR3 coding sequence is TGTGCCAGCAGTTTAGGGGGCTTGTCCTATAATTCACCCCTCCACTTT. This translates into CASSLGGLSYNSPLHF. The chain employs TRBV12-3 or TRBV12-4 and TRBJ1-6, with TRBD1 as a possible D gene (5 bases). The V gene lost 1 base and the J gene lost 1 base, with 8 bases spanning the gap. The CDR3 sequence is 16 residues long.

This clonotype has a handful of counts. This chain links TRBV10-1 with TRBJ2-1, with TRBD1 as a possible D gene (5 bases). Germline V lookup: CDR1 WNHNN, CDR2 SYGVQD (reference sequence). There are 15 residues in the CDR3. Trimming left V 5 bases short and J 7 bases short, with 18 bases between. In nucleotides, the CDR3 is TGCGCCAGCAGTAAGGTAGAAAGGGGAAGGAATGAGCAGTTCTTC. The encoded protein is CASSKVERGRNEQFF.

This clonotype has at least ten counts. The gene calls are TRBV6-1 and TRBJ2-7, with D perhaps TRBD1 (6 bases). V dropped 2 bases and J dropped 4 bases, with 15 bases sitting between them. Per germline, CDR1 MNHNS and CDR2 SASEGT. The CDR3 consists of 15 residues. The chain's CDR3 is CASSERGKTRYEQYF. For the CDR3, the DNA is TGTGCCAGCAGTGAAAGGGGGAAAACCCGGTACGAGCAGTACTTC.

In its sample, this clonotype was seen many times. The rearrangement joins TRBV12-3 or TRBV12-4 to TRBJ2-7; possible D gene TRBD2, 5 bases. The CDR3 runs to 16 residues. Trimming pared 3 bases from V and 6 bases from J, leaving 21 bases between. The chain's CDR3 is CASSFWAIGGHSEQYF. The DNA of the CDR3 is TGTGCCAGCAGTTTTTGGGCTATAGGAGGCCATTCCGAGCAGTACTTC.

This clonotype was recorded at least ten times. The chain recombines TRBV6-2 or TRBV6-3 with TRBJ2-7; a weak D match, TRBD1 (5 bases). The CDR3 is made up of 13 amino acids. Germline-derived CDR1 and CDR2 are MNHEY and SVGEGT. The V gene lost 5 bases and the J gene lost 7 bases, with 15 bases spanning the gap. In DNA form, the CDR3 reads TGTGCCAGCAGTCGCGGACACCGGTTTGAGCAGTACTTC. Its protein is CASSRGHRFEQYF.

This clonotype was seen many times. The V gene is TRBV20-1, the J gene TRBJ2-7, with a possible D match to TRBD2 (6 bases). Germline assignment: CDR1 DFQATT and CDR2 SNEGSKA (reference sequence). Trimming cost V 3 bases and J 3 bases, with 18 bases left between them. The CDR3 runs 15 residues. The CDR3 nucleotides are TGCAGTGCTAGTTCAAGGGACTCCGACTTCTACGAGCAGTACTTC. Protein product: CSASSRDSDFYEQYF.

The chain is built from TRBV6-2 or TRBV6-3 and TRBJ2-7; TRBD1 matches at 8 bases. Trimming cost V 5 bases and J 6 bases; bases outside gene matches: 6. The germline gives CDR1 MNHEY, CDR2 SVGEGT. The CDR3 has 13 amino acids. DNA for the CDR3: TGTGCCAGCAGTCATAGGACAGGGACCGAGCAGTACTTC. This gives the protein CASSHRTGTEQYF.

This clonotype occurred a few times. The chain has TRBV5-1 and TRBJ2-5; 11 nucleotides align to TRBD2. The CDR3 is 15 residues long. Germline lookup yields CDR1 SGHRS and CDR2 YFSETQ. With V trimmed by 4 bases and J by 1 base, 3 bases remained unmatched. CDR3 protein: CASSRGTSGQETQYF. Here the CDR3 DNA reads TGCGCCAGCAGCCGCGGGACTAGCGGCCAAGAGACCCAGTACTTC.

This clonotype was observed at least ten times. The chain is built from TRBV7-2 and TRBJ1-2; D gene unclear. CDR1 SGHTA and CDR2 FQGNSA come from the germline V gene. Trimming removed 6 bases at V and 5 bases at J, with 13 bases between. This CDR3 contains 13 residues. This CDR3 reads CASRSVRSYGYTF. The CDR3, as DNA: TGTGCCAGCAGGAGCGTCCGGTCTTATGGCTACACCTTC.

This clonotype was observed at least ten times. The CDR3 region has the DNA TGTGCCAGCAGCGTGGGGGGACAGGCGACCTACGAGCAGTACTTC. Translation gives CASSVGGQATYEQYF. The chain couples TRBV9 to TRBJ2-7; 8 nucleotides agree with TRBD1. Unmatched junction bases numbered 6, after V lost 2 bases and J lost 2 bases. CDR3 size: 15 residues. Germline V gene data show CDR1 as SGDLS and CDR2 as YYNGEE.

This clonotype was detected ten times or more. The chain couples TRBV6-5 to TRBJ2-5, with 7 positions matching TRBD2. V shed 6 bases and J 0 bases; nucleotides not matched to a gene: 4. This CDR3 contains 14 residues. Germline assignment: CDR1 MNHEY and CDR2 SVGAGI. The CDR3 coding sequence is TGTGCCAGCAGAACCGGGGGGTACCAAGAGACCCAGTACTTC. As protein: CASRTGGYQETQYF.

This clonotype was counted ten times or more. The V and J genes are TRBV29-1 and TRBJ2-5, with 13 nucleotides matching TRBD2. The CDR3 runs to 14 residues. J lost 5 bases, V lost 4 bases, and 4 bases had no gene match. The germline V gene encodes CDR1 SQVTM and CDR2 ANQGSEA. The CDR3 reads CSVGTSGSGETQYF. Written as DNA, the CDR3 is TGCAGCGTTGGGACTAGCGGGAGCGGGGAGACCCAGTACTTC.

Ten or more counts support this clonotype. The J gene is TRBJ1-1, the V gene TRBV6-5; D is uncertain. Deletions cut 2 bases from V and 6 bases from J, with 4 bases between. Germline assignment: CDR1 MNHEY and CDR2 SVGAGI. This CDR3 is built from 11 residues. The chain's CDR3 is CASSYMSEAFF. The CDR3 region has the DNA TGTGCCAGCAGTTACATGTCTGAAGCTTTCTTT.

This clonotype occurred many times. V gene TRBV12-3 or TRBV12-4 combines with J gene TRBJ1-5, with TRBD1 as a possible D gene (6 bases). Trimming stripped 7 bases from V and 7 bases from J, with 14 bases between. The length of the CDR3 is 13 residues. This CDR3 is CASMGRGLQPQHF. CDR3 bases: TGTGCCAGCATGGGCAGGGGTTTACAGCCCCAGCATTTT.

The table lists this clonotype with many counts. The genes are TRBV6-5 and TRBJ1-5, with D hard to call. Germline V CDR1 and CDR2: MNHEY, SVGAGI. This CDR3 has 13 amino acids. V gave up 2 bases and J gave up 7 bases, with 9 bases separating them. The CDR3, as DNA: TGTGCCAGCAGTTACGGGCCGCACCAGCCCCAGCATTTT. Protein product: CASSYGPHQPQHF.

This clonotype came up many times. This chain joins TRBV14 and TRBJ2-5; no reliable D call. Germline-derived CDR1 and CDR2 are SGHDN and FVKESK. The CDR3 runs 12 residues. V was shortened by 8 bases and J by 2 bases, with 9 bases between the two germline ends. CDR3 bases: TGTGCCAGCGGTCATACTCAAGAGACCCAGTACTTC. Its translation is CASGHTQETQYF.

This clonotype was picked up many times. This chain uses TRBV20-1 with TRBJ2-7; D not resolved. The CDR3 is 12 residues long. Trimming took 3 bases from V and 0 from J, leaving 6 bases between them. Germline CDR1 is DFQATT and CDR2 is SNEGSKA (reference sequence). The CDR3: CSASPDSYEQYF. CDR3 nucleotides: TGCAGTGCTAGTCCCGACTCCTACGAGCAGTACTTC.

This clonotype has at least ten counts. This chain joins TRBV6-5 and TRBJ1-1; 7 nucleotides match TRBD1. CDR1 and CDR2 (germline): MNHEY, SVGAGI. This CDR3 spans 15 amino acids. V shed 2 bases and J 2 bases; nucleotides not matched to a gene: 5. As DNA, the CDR3 is TGTGCCAGCAGTTACGCGGACAGGACCAACACTGAAGCTTTCTTT. It yields the protein CASSYADRTNTEAFF.

This clonotype was counted ten times or more. The CDR3 region has the DNA TGTGCCAGCAGCTTAGGGAGTCTTTGGACGACGGGGAAGATGAACACTGAAGCTTTCTTT. Its protein product is CASSLGSLWTTGKMNTEAFF. The V call is TRBV11-3, the J call TRBJ1-1; D gene uncertain. The V gene lost 1 base and the J gene lost 0 bases, with 24 bases spanning the gap. CDR1 is SGHNT, CDR2 YENEEA, per germline. This CDR3 has 20 amino acids. The variable domain in full, with the rest retrieved from reference TRBV11-3 and TRBJ1-1, is EAGVVQSPRYKIIEKKQPVAFWCNPISGHNTLYWYLQNLGQGPELLIRYENEEAVDDSQLPKDRFSAERLKGVDSTLKIQPAELGDSAVYLCASSLGSLWTTGKMNTEAFFGQGTRLTVV.

This clonotype appeared a few times. This chain connects TRBV7-2 to TRBJ2-7; D gene uncertain. CDR3 length: 15 residues. Germline CDR1 and CDR2: SGHTA and FQGNSA. Trimming left V 1 base short and J 3 bases short, with 13 bases between. The chain's CDR3 is CASSLGQSLLYEQYF. The CDR3 region has the DNA TGTGCCAGCAGCTTAGGGCAGTCCCTACTCTACGAGCAGTACTTC.